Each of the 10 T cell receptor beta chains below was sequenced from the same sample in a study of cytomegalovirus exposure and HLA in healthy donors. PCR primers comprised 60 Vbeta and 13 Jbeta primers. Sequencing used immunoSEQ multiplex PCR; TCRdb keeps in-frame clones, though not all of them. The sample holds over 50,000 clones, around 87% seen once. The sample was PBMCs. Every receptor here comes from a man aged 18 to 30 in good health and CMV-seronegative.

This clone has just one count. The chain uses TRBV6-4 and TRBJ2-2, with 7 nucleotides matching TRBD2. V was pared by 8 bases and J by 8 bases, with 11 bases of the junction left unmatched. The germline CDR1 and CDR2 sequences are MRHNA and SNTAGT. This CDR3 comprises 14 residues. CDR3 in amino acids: CASGVSGDTGELFF. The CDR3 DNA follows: TGTGCCAGCGGAGTCAGCGGGGATACAGGGGAGCTGTTTTTT.

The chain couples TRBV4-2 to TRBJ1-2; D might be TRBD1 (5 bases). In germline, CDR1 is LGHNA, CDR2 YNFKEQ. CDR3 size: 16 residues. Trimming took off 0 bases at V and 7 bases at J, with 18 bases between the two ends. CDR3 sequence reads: CASSQDWGSGMGGYTF. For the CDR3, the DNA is TGTGCCAGCAGCCAAGATTGGGGATCAGGGATGGGTGGCTACACCTTC.

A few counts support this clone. The CDR3 reads CATYLVGQPPLNKNYEQYF. In DNA, the CDR3 is TGTGCCACCTATTTGGTCGGACAGCCACCCCTCAATAAAAACTACGAGCAGTACTTC. This chain uses TRBV15 with TRBJ2-5; D perhaps matches TRBD1 (6 bases). The DNA matches TRBJ2-7 better at its end, which makes the J call doubtful. CDR1 is LNHNV, CDR2 YYDKDF, per germline (reference sequence). This CDR3 is built from 19 residues.

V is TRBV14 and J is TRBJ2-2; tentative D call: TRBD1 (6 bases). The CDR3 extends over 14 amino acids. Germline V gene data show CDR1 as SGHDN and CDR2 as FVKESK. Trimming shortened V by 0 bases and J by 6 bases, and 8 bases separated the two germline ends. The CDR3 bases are TGTGCCAGCAGCCAAGACAGGGGAGCCGGGGAGCTGTTTTTT. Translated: CASSQDRGAGELFF. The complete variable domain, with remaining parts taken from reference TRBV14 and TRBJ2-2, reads EAGVTQFPSHSVIEKGQTVTLRCDPISGHDNLYWYRRVMGKEIKFLLHFVKESKQDESGMPNNRFLAERTGGTYSTLKVQPAELEDSGVYFCASSQDRGAGELFFGEGSRLTVL.

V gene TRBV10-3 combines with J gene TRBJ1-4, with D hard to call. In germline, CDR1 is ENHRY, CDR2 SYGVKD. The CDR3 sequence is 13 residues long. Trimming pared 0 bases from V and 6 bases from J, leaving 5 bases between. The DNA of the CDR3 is TGTGCCATCAGTGAGTCTACAGATGAAAAACTGTTTTTT. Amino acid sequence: CAISESTDEKLFF.

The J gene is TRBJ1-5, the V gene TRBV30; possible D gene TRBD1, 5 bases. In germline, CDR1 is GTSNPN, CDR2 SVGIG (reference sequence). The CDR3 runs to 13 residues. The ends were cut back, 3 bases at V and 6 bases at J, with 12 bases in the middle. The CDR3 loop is CAWRGQGGQPQHF. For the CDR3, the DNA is TGTGCCTGGAGAGGGCAGGGCGGTCAGCCCCAGCATTTT.

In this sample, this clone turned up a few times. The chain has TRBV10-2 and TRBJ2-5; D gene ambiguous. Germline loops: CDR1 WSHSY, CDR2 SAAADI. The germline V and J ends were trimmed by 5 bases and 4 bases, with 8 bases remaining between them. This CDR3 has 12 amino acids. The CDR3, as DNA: TGCGCCAGCAGTCAGGTTCGAGAGACCCAGTACTTC. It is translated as CASSQVRETQYF.

The CDR3 here is CASSLLKGGGKQFF. The CDR3 DNA sequence: TGTGCCAGCAGCTTGTTAAAAGGGGGCGGAAAGCAGTTCTTC. The chain joins TRBV7-3 to TRBJ2-1; 7 bases agree with TRBD1. The CDR3 covers 14 residues. Trimming removed 3 bases from V and 11 bases from J; junction bases left unmatched: 10. Germline-derived CDR1 and CDR2 are SGHTA and FQGTGA.

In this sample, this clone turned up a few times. The CDR3 region is CASSRTGSTEAFF. The DNA of the CDR3 is TGTGCCAGCAGCAGGACAGGGTCCACTGAAGCTTTCTTT. The chain employs TRBV7-8 and TRBJ1-1; the match to TRBD1 covers 8 bases. CDR1 is SGHVS and CDR2 is FQNEAQ in the germline V gene. CDR3 length: 13 amino acids. J was trimmed by 4 bases and V by 5 bases; bases with no gene match: 3.

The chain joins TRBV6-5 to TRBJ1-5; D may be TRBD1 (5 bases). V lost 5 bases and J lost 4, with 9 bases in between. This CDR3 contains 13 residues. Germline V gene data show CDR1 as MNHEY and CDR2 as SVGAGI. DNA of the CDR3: TGTGCCAGCAGTCAGGGCTCAAATCAGCCCCAGCATTTT. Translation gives CASSQGSNQPQHF.